The sequence of this TCR beta chain was determined in a study of blood T cell repertoires in COVID-19. Germline V CDR1 and CDR2: DFQATT, SNEGSKA (reference sequence). V gave up 3 bases and J gave up 7 bases; unmatched junction bases: 8. The CDR3 spans 15 residues. TCRdb's table, derived via immunoSEQ multiplex PCR, lists solely in-frame clones and lacks some. This sample yields about 50,000 clones, of which 85% are seen a single time; 6.5% belongs to the top ten. Material: peripheral blood. This receptor was identified in a man in his fifties or sixties with acute or convalescent COVID-19. The chain employs TRBV20-1 and TRBJ2-3; 12 bases line up with TRBD2. The CDR3 spells CSASETSGSRNTQYF. DNA for the CDR3: TGCAGTGCTAGTGAGACTAGCGGGAGCCGGAATACGCAGTATTTT.